This T cell receptor (beta chain) was documented in a study of blood T cell repertoires in COVID-19. Study background: Sources were T cells, B-cell-depleted T cells, or PBMCs; the material itself was cDNA or gDNA.

Seattle's enrolled individuals joined amid active infection and were then monitored longitudinally. Authors' processing steps: The authors estimated nucleated cell counts from reference gene primer amplification. Some clones are missing from TCRdb's copy, which holds only in-frame ones; the method was immunoSEQ multiplex PCR. D and trimming were read from the DNA, whereas the V and J calls and clone size are those reported in that table. Altogether 150,000 to 200,000 clones are present, around 95% being singletons, with the ten largest covering roughly 0.76%. Specimen: peripheral blood. The sequence was collected from a man aged 30 to 45 with COVID-19, enrolled during active disease.

The CDR3, as DNA: TGTGCCTCAAGAGCCCGGACAGGAGAAAACACCATATATTTT. Protein product: CASRARTGENTIYF. This chain links TRBV2 with TRBJ1-3; 7 bases align to TRBD1. This CDR3 comprises 14 residues. The junction had 13 bases not matched to a gene; V was cut back by 11 bases and J by 6 bases. Germline assignment: CDR1 SNHLY and CDR2 FYNNEI.